Included here is one TCR beta chain sequence, with context. As yet, its antigen is unknown. The record originates from a study of response to subunit inactivated influenza vaccine. Study results and caveats: Authors suggested few new T cells are recruited by each seasonal influenza vaccination.

TCRdb recomputed calls from the RT-PCR reads with MiXCR, one row per CDR3 protein. The profile shows 600,000 to 700,000 distinct CDR3 sequences, around 13% of them singletons. Per the germline V gene, CDR1 is MNHEY and CDR2 is SVGAGI. The CDR3 runs to 14 residues. V dropped 6 bases and J dropped 2; count of bases not matched to a gene: 6. The starting material was PBMCs from blood, obtained less than 15 days before vaccination. This TCR was sampled from a man over 45 who received an inactivated influenza vaccine. V and J are TRBV6-5 and TRBJ2-7; 8 bases align to TRBD1. The CDR3 sequence is CASSYDRGTYEQYF. CDR3 sequence (DNA): TGTGCCAGCAGCTACGACAGGGGAACCTACGAGCAGTACTTC.